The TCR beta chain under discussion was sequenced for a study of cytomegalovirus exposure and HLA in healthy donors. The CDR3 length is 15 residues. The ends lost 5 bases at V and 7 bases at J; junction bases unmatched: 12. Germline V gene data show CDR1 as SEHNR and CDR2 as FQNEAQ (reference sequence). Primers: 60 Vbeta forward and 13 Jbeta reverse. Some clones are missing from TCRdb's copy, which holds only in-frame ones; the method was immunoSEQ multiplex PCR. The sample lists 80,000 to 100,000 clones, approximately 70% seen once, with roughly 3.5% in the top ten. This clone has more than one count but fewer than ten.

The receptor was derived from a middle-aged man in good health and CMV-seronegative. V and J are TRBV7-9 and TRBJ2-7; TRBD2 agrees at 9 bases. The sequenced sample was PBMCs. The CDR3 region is CASSPYRAGGREQYF. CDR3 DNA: TGTGCCAGCAGCCCCTATCGAGCGGGGGGTCGAGAGCAGTACTTC.